This TCR beta chain stems from a study of early T cells in non-severe SARS-CoV-2 infection. The overall study: The input, bulk RNA from unsorted whole blood, was sequenced, and chains were unpaired. Study-level points and caveats: Matching with VDJdb favored anti-spike CD8 responses (missing private and CD4 specificities).

V lost 2 bases and J lost 1, with 8 bases in between. In germline, CDR1 is KGHSH, CDR2 LQKENI. The CDR3 loop spans 14 amino acids. Attached unique molecular identifiers marked individual cDNA molecules. TCRdb ran MiXCR on the 5' RACE reads and lists one entry per CDR3 protein. The data contain fewer than 80,000 distinct CDR3 sequences, roughly 8.2% of them singletons. A word on this clonotype: Its matching antigen is unknown.

The clonotype originates from an adult who was a healthcare worker with PCR-confirmed SARS-CoV-2 infection or an uninfected control (not recorded which). The chain is built from TRBV18 and TRBJ1-1; D is undetermined. Sequencing was performed on whole blood, taken at baseline. CDR3 amino acids: CASSPRLANTEAFF. The DNA of the CDR3 is TGTGCCAGCTCACCAAGGTTAGCGAACACTGAAGCTTTCTTT.